The 19 T cell receptor beta chains below were found in one sample sequenced in a study of OX40 agonist ivuxolimab in advanced cancers. The protocol was immunoSEQ multiplex PCR, while the TCRdb copy is restricted to in-frame clones and leaves out a portion. Of about 30,000 clones listed, roughly 83% are singletons. The sequencing here drew on CD4+ or CD8+ T cells sorted from blood, taken in a trial of the OX40 agonist ivuxolimab. The receptors were sampled from an adult with an advanced solid tumor such as melanoma, head and neck, liver or kidney cancer.

V and J are TRBV10-2 and TRBJ2-1, with TRBD2 matching 9 bases. CDR1 WSHSY and CDR2 SAAADI come from the germline V gene. The trim removed 6 bases at V and 7 bases at J, leaving 28 bases unmatched. The CDR3 sequence is 21 residues long. The CDR3 DNA follows: TGCGCCAGCAGAAGAGCTGGGTTGCGGGAGGGCCCCACGGGCCCCGTTAATGAGCAGTTCTTC. Protein sequence: CASRRAGLREGPTGPVNEQFF.

V gene TRBV6-4 combines with J gene TRBJ1-1, with TRBD1 matching over 8 bases. V shed 2 bases and J 5 bases; nucleotides not matched to a gene: 10. Germline CDR1 is MRHNA and CDR2 is SNTAGT. This CDR3 spans 16 amino acids. CDR3 in DNA: TGTGCCAGCAGTGACACGGACAGGGAGGAGCGGACTGAAGCTTTCTTT. This gives the protein CASSDTDREERTEAFF.

The chain is built from TRBV4-2 and TRBJ2-1; the match to TRBD2 covers 11 bases. The CDR3 consists of 18 residues. J lost 1 base, V lost 3 bases, and 8 bases had no gene match. CDR1 is LGHNA, CDR2 YNFKEQ, per germline. Here the CDR3 reads CASSQTPTSGTSYNEQFF. CDR3 DNA: TGTGCCAGCAGCCAGACCCCGACTAGCGGGACGTCCTACAATGAGCAGTTCTTC.

V usage is TRBV28 and J usage is TRBJ2-1; TRBD2 is a possible D gene (6 bases). The CDR3 extends over 17 amino acids. Germline V gives CDR1 MDHEN, CDR2 SYDVKM. V gave up 6 bases and J gave up 2 bases, with 20 bases separating them. The CDR3 DNA reads as TGTGCCAGCAGCTATAGCGGAGGAGTAGTACCCTACAATGAGCAGTTCTTC. Translating it yields CASSYSGGVVPYNEQFF.

V is TRBV6-1 and J is TRBJ2-7; 9 bases are shared with TRBD1. The germline gives CDR1 MNHNS, CDR2 SASEGT. The V and J ends lost 2 bases and 4 bases, in that order; junction bases with no gene match: 9. The CDR3 covers 16 residues. In nucleotides, the CDR3 is TGTGCCAGCAGTGAACTTTGGACAGGGGTTGAATACGAGCAGTACTTC. This sequence encodes CASSELWTGVEYEQYF.

V gene TRBV11-3 combines with J gene TRBJ2-1; perhaps TRBD2 as D (5 bases). The CDR3 spans 16 residues. The V gene's germline CDR1 is SGHNT and CDR2 YENEEA. Trimming pared 3 bases from V and 4 bases from J, leaving 16 bases between. CDR3 loop: CASSFAGLNLYNEQFF. The CDR3 nucleotides read TGTGCCAGCAGCTTCGCAGGACTGAATTTATACAATGAGCAGTTCTTC.

In its sample, this clone is medium-sized. The chain is built from TRBV4-1 and TRBJ2-3; 8 bases agree with TRBD1. V was pared by 2 bases and J by 8 bases, with 3 bases of the junction left unmatched. The germline V gene encodes CDR1 MGHRA and CDR2 YSYEKL. The CDR3 has 13 residues. The CDR3 is CASSQQTGGTQYF. CDR3 in DNA: TGCGCCAGCAGCCAACAAACAGGGGGTACGCAGTATTTT.

The rearrangement uses TRBV11-3 and TRBJ2-5; TRBD1 aligns across 9 bases. This CDR3 has 20 residues. Germline trimming cut 5 bases from V and 4 bases from J; bases unmatched to any gene: 23. Per germline, CDR1 SGHNT and CDR2 YENEEA. The CDR3 region has the DNA TGTGCCAGCAGCCAAGCACCGGGACAGGGTTTCCCCGTAACCCGAGAGACCCAGTACTTC. This translates into CASSQAPGQGFPVTRETQYF.

V gene TRBV7-2 combines with J gene TRBJ2-3; the D gene is possibly TRBD2 (6 bases). Germline CDR1 SGHTA, CDR2 FQGNSA. V lost 4 bases to trimming and J lost 3 bases, with 14 bases between them. The CDR3 covers 15 residues. In DNA, the CDR3 is TGTGCCAGCAGCTGGCTAGCGCGGACAACAGATACGCAGTATTTT. Residues: CASSWLARTTDTQYF.

This chain links TRBV5-1 with TRBJ2-3; 8 bases are a match to TRBD2. CDR1 SGHRS and CDR2 YFSETQ come from the germline V gene. J lost 0 bases, V lost 2 bases, and 11 bases had no gene match. The CDR3 spans 18 residues. CDR3 nucleotides: TGCGCCAGCAGCTTATGGACTAGCACAATCTCTAGCACAGATACGCAGTATTTT. It specifies CASSLWTSTISSTDTQYF.

The chain employs TRBV29-1 and TRBJ2-7, with no clear D. The V end lost 6 bases, the J end lost 3 bases, and 9 bases lay between the germline ends. CDR3 length equals 11 residues. Germline values: CDR1 SQVTM, CDR2 ANQGSEA. CDR3 in amino acids: CSVLHGYEQYF. CDR3 bases: TGCAGCGTGCTTCATGGCTACGAGCAGTACTTC.

The DNA for the CDR3 is TGTGCCAGCAGCTACATAAACGATGAGCAGTTCTTC. This encodes CASSYINDEQFF. The chain has TRBV11-2 and TRBJ2-1; D is undetermined. V was cut by 4 bases and J by 8 bases, with 9 bases left in between. The germline gives CDR1 SGHAT, CDR2 FQNNGV. CDR3 length: 12 residues.

The chain carries TRBV7-2 and TRBJ1-4, with D maybe TRBD1 (5 bases). V lost 3 bases and J 13 bases, leaving 12 bases between the germline ends. The CDR3 covers 12 residues. Germline CDR1 reads SGHTA; CDR2 reads FQGNSA. CDR3 region: CASSFGTGSLFF. The DNA for the CDR3 is TGTGCCAGCAGCTTTGGGACGGGCTCACTGTTTTTT.

The chain links TRBV5-4 to TRBJ2-1; D is perhaps TRBD1 or TRBD2 (5 bases each). V gave up 7 bases and J gave up 12 bases, with 14 bases separating them. The CDR3 totals 11 residues. Germline V gives CDR1 SGHNT, CDR2 YYREEE (reference sequence). CDR3 in DNA: TGTGCCAGCCGCGACCGGGGACGGCAGTTCTTC. It is translated as CASRDRGRQFF.

The J gene is TRBJ2-5, the V gene TRBV9; possibly TRBD1 for D (5 bases). Germline V lookup: CDR1 SGDLS, CDR2 YYNGEE. The CDR3 has 14 residues. V lost 3 bases to trimming and J lost 4 bases, with 13 bases between them. CDR3 in DNA: TGTGCCAGCAGCGCTCGGGCTAGGGGAGAGACCCAGTACTTC. The encoded protein is CASSARARGETQYF.

The chain joins TRBV29-1 to TRBJ1-2; 8 nucleotides align to TRBD1. This CDR3 spans 11 amino acids. With 7 bases clipped from V and 4 bases from J, the junction kept 2 bases outside the gene matches. Germline CDR1 reads SQVTM; CDR2 reads ANQGSEA. DNA for the CDR3: TGCAGCGGTGGGACAGGCTATGGCTACACCTTC. Amino acid sequence: CSGGTGYGYTF.

Here the CDR3 reads CASSLLPLADEQFF. The DNA of the CDR3 is TGTGCCAGCAGCCTCCTCCCGCTAGCGGATGAGCAGTTCTTC. The chain couples TRBV7-3 to TRBJ2-1, with 7 bases identical to TRBD2. V lost 5 bases to trimming and J lost 8 bases; unmatched junction nucleotides: 9. Germline lookup yields CDR1 SGHTA and CDR2 FQGTGA. This CDR3 is built from 14 residues.

The V gene is TRBV7-9, the J gene TRBJ2-1; 9 bases map to TRBD2. The germline CDR1 and CDR2 sequences are SEHNR and FQNEAQ (reference sequence). There are 15 residues in the CDR3. After removal of 3 bases from V and 6 bases from J, the junction contained 6 bases not matched to a gene. The CDR3 DNA is TGTGCCAGCAGCTTTTCAAGCGGGAGGTTCAATGAGCAGTTCTTC. It yields the protein CASSFSSGRFNEQFF.

This clone is deemed medium-sized. The chain is built from TRBV11-2 and TRBJ2-1, with 10 bases lining up with TRBD2. The CDR3 has 19 residues. J lost 9 bases, V lost 5 bases, and 22 bases had no gene match. Germline V gene lookup returns CDR1 SGHAT and CDR2 FQNNGV. CDR3 bases: TGTGCCAGCAGCCCCTACCCTTTTCCTAGCGGGAGAACTATTGGTGAGCAGTTCTTC. Its protein is CASSPYPFPSGRTIGEQFF.